The present T cell receptor (beta chain) was sequenced within a study of post-analysis software for immune sequencing data. Across the whole study: Relapsing-remitting, secondary progressive and progressive-relapsing forms made up the multiple sclerosis disease courses. Study-wide findings and caveats: TRBV segments more frequent in patients than in controls numbered roughly five and included TRBV5-6, TRBV5-1 and TRBV20-1. A significant reduction in normalized Chao1 diversity was observed in multiple sclerosis patients versus controls.

Unique molecular identifiers featured in each of the TCR beta cDNA libraries. TCRdb ran MiXCR on the PCR reads and lists one entry per CDR3 protein. The table has 350,000 to 450,000 distinct CDR3 sequences, approximately 39% seen once. As regards this clonotype: Antigen: not known.

CDR3 length: 15 residues. CDR1 MNHEY and CDR2 SMNVEV come from the germline V gene (reference sequence). V trimming: 1 base; J trimming: 6 bases; junction bases outside the gene matches: 5. The specimen sequenced was blood. The sequence was collected from a girl between 2 and 10 years old with multiple sclerosis. This chain connects TRBV27 to TRBJ1-1, with 10 bases lining up with TRBD1. CDR3 residues: CASSLWGTGVAEAFF. For the CDR3, the DNA is TGTGCCAGCAGTTTATGGGGGACAGGGGTCGCTGAAGCTTTCTTT.